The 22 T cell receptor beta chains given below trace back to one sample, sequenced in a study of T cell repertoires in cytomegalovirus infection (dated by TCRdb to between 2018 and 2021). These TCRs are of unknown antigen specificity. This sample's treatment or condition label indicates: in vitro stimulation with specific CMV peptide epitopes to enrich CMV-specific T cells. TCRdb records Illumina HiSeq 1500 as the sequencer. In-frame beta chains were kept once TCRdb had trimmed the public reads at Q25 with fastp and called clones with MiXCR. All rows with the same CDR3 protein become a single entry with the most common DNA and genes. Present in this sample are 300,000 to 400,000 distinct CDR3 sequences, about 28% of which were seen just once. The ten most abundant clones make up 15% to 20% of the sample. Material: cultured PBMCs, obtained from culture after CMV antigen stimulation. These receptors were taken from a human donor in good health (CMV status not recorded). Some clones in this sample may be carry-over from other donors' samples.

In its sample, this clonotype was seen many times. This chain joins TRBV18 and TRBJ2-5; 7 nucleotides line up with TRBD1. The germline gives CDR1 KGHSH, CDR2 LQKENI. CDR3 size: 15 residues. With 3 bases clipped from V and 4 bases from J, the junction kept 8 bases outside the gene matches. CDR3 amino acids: CASSPLTGFGETQYF. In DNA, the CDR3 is TGTGCCAGCTCACCGTTGACAGGGTTCGGAGAGACCCAGTACTTC.

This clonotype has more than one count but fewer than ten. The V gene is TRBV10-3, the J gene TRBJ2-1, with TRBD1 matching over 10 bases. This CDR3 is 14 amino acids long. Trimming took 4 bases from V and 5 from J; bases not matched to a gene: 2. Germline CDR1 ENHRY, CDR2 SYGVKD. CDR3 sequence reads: CAISAGTGDNEQFF. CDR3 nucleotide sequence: TGTGCCATCAGTGCAGGGACAGGGGACAATGAGCAGTTCTTC.

Here the CDR3 DNA reads TGTGCCAGCAGCTTACCCAGTGGCGGGAGGAACCCAGATACGCAGTATTTT. As protein: CASSLPSGGRNPDTQYF. The chain joins TRBV7-2 to TRBJ2-3; 8 bases are a match to TRBD2. V dropped 2 bases and J dropped 4; count of bases not matched to a gene: 11. From germline, CDR1 is SGHTA and CDR2 FQGNSA. This CDR3 spans 17 amino acids.

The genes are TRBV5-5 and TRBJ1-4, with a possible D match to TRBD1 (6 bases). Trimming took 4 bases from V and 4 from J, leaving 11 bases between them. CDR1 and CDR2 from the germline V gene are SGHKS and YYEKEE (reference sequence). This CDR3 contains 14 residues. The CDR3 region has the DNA TGTGCCAGCAGCATGGACAGCCTTAATGAAAAACTGTTTTTT. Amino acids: CASSMDSLNEKLFF.

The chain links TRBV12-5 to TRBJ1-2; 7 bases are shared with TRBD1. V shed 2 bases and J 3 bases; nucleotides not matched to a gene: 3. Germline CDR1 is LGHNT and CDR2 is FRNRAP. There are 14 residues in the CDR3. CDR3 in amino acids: CASGLPTGDYGYTF. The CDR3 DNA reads TGTGCTAGTGGTTTGCCTACAGGGGACTATGGCTACACCTTC.

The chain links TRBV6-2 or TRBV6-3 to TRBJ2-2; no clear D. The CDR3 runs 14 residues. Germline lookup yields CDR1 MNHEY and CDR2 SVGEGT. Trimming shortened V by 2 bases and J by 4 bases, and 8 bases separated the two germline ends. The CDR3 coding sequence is TGTGCCAGCAGTTACAAGTTGAGCACCGGGGAGCTGTTTTTT. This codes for CASSYKLSTGELFF.

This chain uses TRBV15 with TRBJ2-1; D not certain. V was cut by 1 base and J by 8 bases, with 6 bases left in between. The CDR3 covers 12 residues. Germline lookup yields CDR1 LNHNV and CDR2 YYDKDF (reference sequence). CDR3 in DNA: TGTGCCACCAGCAGAGTGACGGATGAGCAGTTCTTC. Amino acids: CATSRVTDEQFF.

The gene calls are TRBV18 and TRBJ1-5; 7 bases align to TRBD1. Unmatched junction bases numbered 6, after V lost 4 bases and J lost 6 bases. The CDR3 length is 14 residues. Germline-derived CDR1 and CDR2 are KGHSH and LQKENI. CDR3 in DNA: TGTGCCAGCTCACAAACAGGGGAAAGTCAGCCCCAGCATTTT. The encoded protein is CASSQTGESQPQHF.

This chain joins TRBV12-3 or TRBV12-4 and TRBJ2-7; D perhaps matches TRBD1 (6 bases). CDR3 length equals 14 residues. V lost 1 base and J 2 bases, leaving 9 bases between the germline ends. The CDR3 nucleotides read TGTGCCAGCAGTTTAGTCGGACAGCCCTACGAGCAGTACTTC. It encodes CASSLVGQPYEQYF.

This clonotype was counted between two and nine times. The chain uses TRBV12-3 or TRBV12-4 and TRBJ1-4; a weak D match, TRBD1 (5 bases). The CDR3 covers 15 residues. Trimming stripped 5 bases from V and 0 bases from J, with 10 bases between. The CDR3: CASSPLTATNEKLFF. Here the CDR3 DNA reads TGTGCCAGCAGTCCGTTGACAGCAACTAATGAAAAACTGTTTTTT.

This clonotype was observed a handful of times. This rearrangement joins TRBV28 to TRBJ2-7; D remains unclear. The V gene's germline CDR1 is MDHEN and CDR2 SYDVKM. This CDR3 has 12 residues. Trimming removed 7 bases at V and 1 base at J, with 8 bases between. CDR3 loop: CASNKLSYEQYF. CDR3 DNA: TGTGCCAGCAATAAACTGTCCTACGAGCAGTACTTC.

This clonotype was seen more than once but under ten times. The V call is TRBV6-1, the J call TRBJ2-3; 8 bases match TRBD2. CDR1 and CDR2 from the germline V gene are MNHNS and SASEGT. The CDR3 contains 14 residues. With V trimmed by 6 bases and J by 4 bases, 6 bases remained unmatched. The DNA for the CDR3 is TGTGCCAGCAGGTCGCACGGGGGGGCAGATACGCAGTATTTT. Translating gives CASRSHGGADTQYF.

CDR3 sequence reads: CASSAGQALQPQHF. CDR3 DNA sequence: TGTGCCAGCAGTGCCGGACAGGCCCTCCAGCCCCAGCATTTT. This rearrangement joins TRBV6-5 to TRBJ1-5, with 7 bases lining up with TRBD1. V trimming: 5 bases; J trimming: 7 bases; junction bases outside the gene matches: 8. The CDR3 totals 14 residues. Germline assignment: CDR1 MNHEY and CDR2 SVGAGI.

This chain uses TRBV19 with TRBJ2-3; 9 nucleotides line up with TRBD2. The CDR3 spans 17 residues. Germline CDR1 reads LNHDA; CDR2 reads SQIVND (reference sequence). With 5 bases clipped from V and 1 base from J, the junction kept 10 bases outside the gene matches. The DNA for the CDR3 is TGTGCCAGTAGTCCCTCGGCGTCTAGCGGGGGCACAGATACGCAGTATTTT. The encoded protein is CASSPSASSGGTDTQYF.

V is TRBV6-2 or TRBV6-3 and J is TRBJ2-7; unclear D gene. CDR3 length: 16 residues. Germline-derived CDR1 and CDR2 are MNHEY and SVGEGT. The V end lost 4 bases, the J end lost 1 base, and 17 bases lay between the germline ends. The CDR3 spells CASSFLYNWLSYEQYF. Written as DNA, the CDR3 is TGTGCCAGCAGTTTCCTATATAATTGGCTATCCTACGAGCAGTACTTC.

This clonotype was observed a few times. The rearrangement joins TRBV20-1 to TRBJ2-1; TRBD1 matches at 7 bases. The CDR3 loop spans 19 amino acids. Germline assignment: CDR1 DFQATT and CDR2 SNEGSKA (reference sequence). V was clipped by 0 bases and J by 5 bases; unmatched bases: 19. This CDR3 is CSAREAPGQRSLGDNEQFF. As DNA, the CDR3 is TGCAGTGCTAGAGAGGCGCCGGGACAGAGGTCCTTAGGAGACAATGAGCAGTTCTTC.

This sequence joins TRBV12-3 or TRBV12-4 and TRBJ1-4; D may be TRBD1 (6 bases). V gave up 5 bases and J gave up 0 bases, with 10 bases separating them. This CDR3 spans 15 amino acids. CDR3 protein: CASSATGSTNEKLFF. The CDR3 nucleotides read TGTGCCAGCAGTGCCACAGGGTCAACTAATGAAAAACTGTTTTTT.

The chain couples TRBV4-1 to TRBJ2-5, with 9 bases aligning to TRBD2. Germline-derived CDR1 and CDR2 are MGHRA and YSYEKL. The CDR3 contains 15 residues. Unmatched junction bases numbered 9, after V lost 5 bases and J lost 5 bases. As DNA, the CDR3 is TGCGCCAGCAGCACATCGGGACTAGCTCTGGAGACCCAGTACTTC. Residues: CASSTSGLALETQYF.

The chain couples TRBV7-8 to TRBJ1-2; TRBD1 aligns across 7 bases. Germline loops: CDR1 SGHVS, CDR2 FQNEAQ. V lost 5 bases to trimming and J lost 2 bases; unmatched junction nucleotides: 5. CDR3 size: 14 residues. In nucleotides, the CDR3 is TGTGCCAGCAGCCTCGAGGGGGCGAACTATGGCTACACCTTC. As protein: CASSLEGANYGYTF.

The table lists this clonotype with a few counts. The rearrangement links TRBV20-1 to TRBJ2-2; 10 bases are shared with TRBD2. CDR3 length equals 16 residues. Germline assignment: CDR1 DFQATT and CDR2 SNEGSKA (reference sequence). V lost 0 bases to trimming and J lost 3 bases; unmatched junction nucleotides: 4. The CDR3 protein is CSARDPSGSDTGELFF. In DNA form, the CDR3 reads TGCAGTGCTAGAGACCCTAGCGGGAGCGACACCGGGGAGCTGTTTTTT.

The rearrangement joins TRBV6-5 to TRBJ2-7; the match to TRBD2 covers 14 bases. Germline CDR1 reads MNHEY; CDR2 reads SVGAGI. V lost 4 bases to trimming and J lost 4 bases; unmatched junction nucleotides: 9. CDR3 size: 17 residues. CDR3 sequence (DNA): TGTGCCAGCAGTTTTTCCGGGACTAGCGGGGGAGCTTACGAGCAGTACTTC. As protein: CASSFSGTSGGAYEQYF.

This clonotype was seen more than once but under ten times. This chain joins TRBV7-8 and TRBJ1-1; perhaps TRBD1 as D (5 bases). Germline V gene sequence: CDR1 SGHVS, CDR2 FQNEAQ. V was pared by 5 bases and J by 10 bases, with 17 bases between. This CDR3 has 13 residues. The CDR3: CASSPYPERGAFF. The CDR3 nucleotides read TGTGCCAGCAGCCCCTACCCGGAGAGGGGAGCTTTCTTT. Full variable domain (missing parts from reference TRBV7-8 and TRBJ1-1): GAGVSQSPRYKVAKRGQDVALRCDPISGHVSLFWYQQALGQGPEFLTYFQNEAQLDKSGLPSDRFFAERPEGSVSTLKIQRTQQEDSAVYLCASSPYPERGAFFGQGTRLTVV.